A single T cell receptor (beta chain) is shown here with its context. Its cognate antigen is unknown. This CDR3 has 13 amino acids. Germline V gene lookup returns CDR1 ENHRY and CDR2 SYGVKD. The V gene lost 3 bases and the J gene lost 5 bases, with 8 bases spanning the gap. The sample comes from a study of cytomegalovirus exposure and HLA in healthy donors. Study-wide background: Findings of an earlier analysis included more than 90 million unique TCR beta sequences from some 190 million T cells. Study-wide results and caveats: Listed as cytomegalovirus-associated were 150 or so TCR beta chains. The authors later found most CMV-associated TCR beta chains appeared HLA-restricted.

The PCR employed 60 Vbeta primers together with 13 Jbeta primers. Clones were sequenced by immunoSEQ multiplex PCR, and TCRdb holds only the in-frame ones, with some missing. The table includes about 52,000 clones, about three quarters detected once. Sequenced material: PBMCs. The origin of this receptor is a woman in her 50s in good health and CMV-seronegative. The J gene is TRBJ2-1, the V gene TRBV10-3; D perhaps matches TRBD1 (5 bases). CDR3 bases: TGTGCCATCAGTGACCAGGGCCACAATGAGCAGTTCTTC. It translates to CAISDQGHNEQFF.